This paragraph covers one TCR beta chain sequence. This clone showed up just once. The antigen it binds to is not known. The input lacks base qualities; no much larger clone sits a single base away. At the junction V is shortened by 4 bases and J by 0 bases; bases outside the gene matches: 4. The germline V gene provides CDR1 SGHRS and CDR2 YFSETQ. Reading from cysteine to phenylalanine, the CDR3 counts 15 amino acids. The DNA shown is the 45-base CDR3, in frame from base 1. Libraries were constructed by the immunoSEQ multiplex PCR assay. A mixture of 60 forward primers for TCR Vbeta segments and 13 reverse primers for TCR Jbeta segments was used in the multiplex PCR. The CDR3 region of rearranged TCR beta genes was amplified from genomic DNA by a multiplex PCR assay. The Illumina HiSeq System was used to sequence the amplified TCR beta libraries as 87-base-pair reads. Turning to the authors' computational methods: A later analysis tallied 75 million to 95 million unique TCR beta chains across the 650 to 750 repertoires, and about 10 million of those chains were shared by two or more donors. To remove PCR and sequencing errors, raw reads were error-corrected and collapsed into unique sequences using a nearest-neighbor algorithm that merged closely related sequences. Alignment of CDR3 sequences to IMGT reference sequences was used to assign V, D and J gene segments. For a sequence to be retained, a match of at least six nucleotides to both a V gene segment and a J gene segment was required. A rearrangement was called productive if the CDR3 had no stop codons and remained in frame with V and J, and every other rearrangement was called non-productive. CDR3 was defined according to IMGT convention as the region running from the second conserved V-encoded cysteine to the conserved J-encoded phenylalanine. Sequences without an unambiguous match to a single V gene segment were excluded from the earlier analysis of 587 of the donors. In an earlier analysis of roughly 600 of the donors, a V segment was called functional when productive rearrangements were above 56.7%, and segregating when the standard deviation between donors exceeded 5%. A statistical classification framework was built to diagnose cytomegalovirus status from the catalog of TCR beta chain sequences. In a later analysis, V and J genes were assigned by comparing TCR nucleotide sequences against IMGT/GENE-DB human TR gene sequences. The TCRdist pipeline was used in a later analysis to assign CDR3 sequences and most-parsimonious VDJ recombination scenarios. In a later analysis, every TCR beta chain was defined by the combination of its CDR3 amino acid sequence and its V-gene family, and reads without a unique V-gene family were dropped. In a later analysis, 450 to 600 highly shared, low-generation-probability nucleotide sequences were removed to address suspected cross-contamination and a sequencing artifact. In a later analysis, a clonal expansion index for each public chain was calculated from normalized within-repertoire ranks of inferred template counts. In a later analysis, generation probabilities were computed with a VDJ recombination model fitted to out-of-frame rearrangements, and the resulting probabilities were checked against IGoR. A later analysis scored TCR-TCR, TCR-HLA and TCR-CMV co-occurrence with hypergeometric tests, applying a repertoire-size bias correction to TCR pairs. To estimate false discovery rates, a later analysis permuted the HLA or CMV assignments 20 times. A later analysis grouped co-occurring TCRs with DBSCAN, adding TCRdist sequence similarity when clustering within HLA-allele-positive subsets. For co-occurrence clustering, repertoires with fewer than 30,000 or more than 120,000 public chains were excluded, along with roughly 5 repertoires with anomalous nucleotide sharing. Held by TCRdb, this immuneACCESS table contains in-frame sequences only and omits some clones. Under half of the omission traces to an unresolved V gene where checked; the cause of the rest is unknown. The V and J calls and the clone size are those of that table, but D and trimming were determined from the DNA. The sample data list 100,000 to 150,000 clones, and 75% to 90% of these were observed just once. In total, the top ten clones hold 1.5% to 2% of the sample.

In total, over 600 healthy bone marrow donors made up the cohort. Cohort members were all nominally healthy when sampled, although unrecorded immune exposures were likely present. The donor was CMV seronegative and belonged to the group of over 350 seronegative cohort members. Each donor provided a peripheral blood sample, and peripheral blood mononuclear cells were used for TCR beta sequencing. Genomic DNA was extracted from the blood cell samples with the Qiagen DNeasy Blood Extraction Kit. The data stem from a study of cytomegalovirus exposure and HLA in healthy donors (dated by TCRdb to about 2017). Looking at the study overall: An earlier analysis of 550 to 700 of the donors reported about 250 Gb of sequence data and 120 million or so unique TCR beta sequences from some 180 million T cells. A later analysis re-analyzed previously published TCR beta repertoires from 600 to 850 donors and added high-resolution HLA genotyping to study TCR occurrence patterns. In a later genetic analysis, genome-wide SNP genotypes for about 65% of the 666 donors were used, and that subset was treated as a discovery cohort. All discovery cohort repertoires had been generated using a single sequencing platform. In addition to the first cohort of 666 subjects, a separate validation cohort of 120 different subjects was used. The T cell repertoires of around 730 subjects were profiled by immunosequencing and related to cytomegalovirus serostatus. To predict cytomegalovirus infection status, the study brought together high-throughput TCR immunosequencing, statistical association of individual TCRs with disease status, and machine learning. Alongside the repertoire data, information on donor age, sex, ethnicity and CMV serostatus was compiled. Typing coverage varied by locus: roughly 629-640 donors for A, B, C, DRB1 and DQB1; more than 500 for DQA1; 600 to 610 for DPA1; around 450 for DPB1. Because of strong linkage in the cohort, 5 or 6 DR-DQ haplotypes were treated as single units for association and clustering. In the later analysis, no new phenotypic data were used to find candidate immune exposures; instead, reliance was placed on TCR beta sequences and their occurrence across donors. To decide whether each TCR beta V gene segment behaved as functional or pseudogenic, an earlier analysis of some 600 of the donors relied on high-throughput TCR beta sequencing. Among the roughly 400 genotyped donors, about 83% belonged to the genetic ancestry cluster associated with self-reported Caucasian donors. Across approximately 400 genotyped donors of the cohort, an average of 235,054 unique TCR beta nucleotide sequences per donor were sequenced, and 15% to 20% of those sequences were non-productive. The study aimed to test whether signatures of past pathogen exposure could be identified by cataloging public T cell receptors. HLA typing included class I and class II loci at four-digit resolution. Approximately 300 gigabases of sequencing data and around 85 million unique TCR sequences made up an early release that covered nearly 650 HLA-typed donors. The paper's findings and limits, for the study overall: According to the authors, the approach could potentially be generalized to other disease states and immunological phenotypes. The earlier analysis of approximately 560 of the donors excluded 15 to 20 rarely observed V segments, including chromosome 9 orphons, because counts were too low. The only immune exposure information available for the cohort was CMV serostatus. The classifier was reported to diagnose cytomegalovirus status with high specificity and sensitivity in both the original and validation cohorts. The sequencing pipeline was judged likely to have produced a cluster of highly shared sequence variants as a technical artifact. The study gave a list of over 150 TCR beta chains associated with cytomegalovirus. In a later analysis, HLA-associated TCR beta chains were found to be more clonally expanded and to have lower generation probabilities than equally common non-associated chains. Linkage disequilibrium might explain the correlated functional status among segregating V segments, but an unknown experimental factor could not be excluded. Assigning TCR associations to individual alleles was difficult when HLA alleles, especially DR and DQ, strongly co-occurred. A further reported finding was that TCR beta sequences accurately predicted the HLA-A and HLA-B alleles for most subjects in the first cohort. In an earlier analysis of 587 of the donors, most TCR beta V segments were observed in productive rearrangements about 90% or about 30% of the time, broadly matching IMGT annotations. Specific HLA alleles were associated with around 18,000 TCR beta sequences at a false discovery rate of 0.05 in a later analysis. Some IMGT-functional V segments, including TRBV6-2 and TRBV6-3, could not be distinguished by the 87-base-pair reads and were therefore excluded. Roughly uniform sequencing depth across donors was assumed in presence/absence analyses, although this assumption may not hold. In a later genetic analysis, a missense DCLRE1C variant was associated with V-gene and J-gene trimming of TCR beta chains, and the association was replicated in an independent cohort. According to a later genetic analysis, donors in an Asian-associated ancestry cluster had fewer N-insertions in productive TCRs than the roughly 700-donor mean. A few of the identified cytomegalovirus-associated TCR beta chains were confirmed in vitro to be specific for cytomegalovirus antigens. HLA typing was unavailable for some donors at each locus, so association tests used only the typed subset. According to a later analysis, parvovirus B19, influenza, CMV and Epstein-Barr virus appeared linked to several top co-occurrence clusters. This cohort had only TCR beta chains sequenced, and the lack of alpha or paired-chain data limited which features could be detected. Most TCR sequences were seen in very few donors, while some public TCRs were found in many individuals. According to a later analysis, TCR association rates differed among HLA loci, with DRB1 alleles showing the most associated TCRs and HLA-C alleles showing the fewest. A later analysis found that most CMV-associated TCR beta chains appeared HLA-restricted, with HLA associations seemingly driven largely by CMV exposure.

Source material: PBMCs. Rearrangement joined TRBV5-1 to TRBJ2-1, with 7 junctional bases fitting TRBD2. This receptor was identified in a man aged 35-49 years in good health and CMV-seronegative. In nucleotide form, the sequence is TGCGCCAGCAGCAACAGCGGGGACTCCTACAATGAGCAGTTCTTC. Its coded protein is CASSNSGDSYNEQFF.